The 3 T cell receptor beta chains below all came from one sample that was sequenced in a study of shared clonotypes between healthy human individuals. TCRdb's table, derived via immunoSEQ multiplex PCR, lists solely in-frame clones and lacks some. Of about 460,000 clones in the sample, approximately 80% are singletons; the top ten hold around 12%. Sequences were obtained from PBMCs. The receptors were gathered from a woman aged 40 to 50 in good health. Some clones in this sample may be carry-over from other donors' samples.

CDR3 sequence reads: CASSFRDQGTPYF. The CDR3 DNA sequence: TGTGCCAGCAGCTTTCGAGACCAGGGGACCCCGTACTTC. The rearrangement joins TRBV7-2 to TRBJ2-7; a weak D match, TRBD1 (6 bases). CDR1 and CDR2 (germline): SGHTA, FQGNSA. V was shortened by 3 bases and J by 12 bases, with 18 bases between the two germline ends. This CDR3 has 13 residues.

This clone was counted only a few times. The chain links TRBV7-6 to TRBJ2-6; 7 positions agree with TRBD1. From germline, CDR1 is SGHVS and CDR2 FNYEAQ. The CDR3 loop spans 15 amino acids. The J segment lost 2 bases and the V segment lost 5 bases, leaving 3 bases of the junction unmatched. For the CDR3, the DNA is TGTGCCAGCAGCCCGCAGGGGGCTGGGGCCAACGTCCTGACTTTC. Amino acids: CASSPQGAGANVLTF.

As for this clone: Just one base apart from a much larger clone, this may be a read error. The conserved final phenylalanine or tryptophan is absent from the CDR3, which likely points to a read error. The V call is TRBV6-1, the J call TRBJ2-7; the match to TRBD1 covers 10 bases. V was clipped by 5 bases and J by 3 bases; unmatched bases: 1. CDR3 size: 13 residues. Looked up from germline, CDR1 is MNHNS and CDR2 is SASEGT. The CDR3 bases are TGTGCCAGCAGTTGGGACAGGGGCTACGAGCAGTACATC. Its translation is CASSWDRGYEQYI.